The next 5 T cell receptor beta chains were all read from a single sample in a study of T cell responses to AZD1222 COVID-19 vaccine (dated by TCRdb to the early 2020s). The protocol used for the library was the immunoSEQ multiplex PCR assay. Here the immuneACCESS table is served through TCRdb, limited to in-frame sequences with V and J called. Missing clones are a known gap in these copies; in checked studies unresolved V genes cover under half, and the rest lacks a known reason. The sample table holds some 150,000 clones, of which around 88% were seen once. Approximately 3.1% of the sample lies in the top ten. Read against the paper, the sample's time point label means: baseline before first vaccination. The meaning of the sample's treatment or condition label: meningococcal conjugate vaccine given as trial control. The sample here was peripheral blood, taken on day 0 of MenACWY control vaccination. The receptors were gathered from an adult in good health.

This clone has just one count. The gene calls are TRBV7-9 and TRBJ2-7; 10 bases are a match to TRBD1. The CDR3 totals 17 residues. Trimming removed 5 bases from V and 4 bases from J; junction bases left unmatched: 14. The germline V gene has CDR1 SEHNR and CDR2 FQNEAQ (reference sequence). For the CDR3, the DNA is TGTGCCAGCAGCGGTTCTACGTCGGGACAGGGGTGGTACGAGCAGTACTTC. Protein: CASSGSTSGQGWYEQYF.

The CDR3, as DNA: TGTGCCAGCTCACCACCGGTACAGGGAAGCGAGCAGTACTTC. Amino acids: CASSPPVQGSEQYF. This chain connects TRBV18 to TRBJ2-7, with D tentatively TRBD1 (6 bases). Germline assignment: CDR1 KGHSH and CDR2 LQKENI. The V and J ends lost 0 bases and 6 bases respectively, with 12 bases between them. This CDR3 region has 14 residues.

The sample holds a few counts of this clone. Written as DNA, the CDR3 is TGTGCCAGCAGCTTAGTATCGGGGAAGGGCGCTGAAGCTTTCTTT. Its translation: CASSLVSGKGAEAFF. The chain joins TRBV7-2 to TRBJ1-1, with D unresolved. V was clipped by 1 base and J by 6 bases, with 15 bases between them. The CDR3 is made up of 15 amino acids. The germline gives CDR1 SGHTA, CDR2 FQGNSA. Looking up the rest from reference TRBV7-2 and TRBJ1-1 gives the full variable domain: GAGVSQSPSNKVTEKGKDVELRCDPISGHTALYWYRQSLGQGLEFLIYFQGNSAPDKSGLPSDRFSAERTGGSVSTLTIQRTQQEDSAVYLCASSLVSGKGAEAFFGQGTRLTVV.

V gene TRBV6-5 combines with J gene TRBJ1-2; 7 bases map to TRBD1. This CDR3 region has 13 residues. Germline V gene lookup returns CDR1 MNHEY and CDR2 SVGAGI. The J segment lost 4 bases and the V segment lost 6 bases, leaving 5 bases of the junction unmatched. CDR3 coding DNA: TGTGCCAGCAGCCCGGGACAGACCTATGGCTACACCTTC. Encoded protein: CASSPGQTYGYTF.

The CDR3 region has the DNA TGTGCCAGCAGTACGGCGGGATTAAGGGGGCCAACTAATGAAAAACTGTTTTTT. Amino acids: CASSTAGLRGPTNEKLFF. This chain connects TRBV27 to TRBJ1-4, with 7 nucleotides matching TRBD1. From germline, CDR1 is MNHEY and CDR2 SMNVEV (reference sequence). The CDR3 consists of 18 residues. Trimming cost V 5 bases and J 0 bases; bases outside gene matches: 12.